Listed below are T cell receptor beta chains from one sample, sequenced in a study of Ad26.COV2.S vaccination and SARS-CoV-2 variants. Produced via immunoSEQ multiplex PCR; TCRdb's table is partial and in-frame only. The sample lists roughly 700,000 clones, roughly nine tenths occurring once. The specimen comprised peripheral blood, sampled in a trial of Ad26.COV2.S vaccine versus placebo. Source of these receptors: a person between 18 and 60 years old who received the Ad26.COV2.S COVID-19 vaccine or a placebo. Each CDR3 is given with its conserved first and last residue. A D gene is named only where the DNA matches it firmly. Clone size, where shown, is once, few, many, or a class for clones that have expanded.

v_gene: TRBV9; j_gene: TRBJ2-3; abundance: NA; d_gene: TRBD2; CDR3aa: CASSVGRRGTSTDTQYF; CDR3nt: TGTGCCAGCAGCGTAGGACGGCGGGGGACTAGCACAGATACGCAGTATTTT
v_gene: TRBV19; j_gene: TRBJ1-5; abundance: NA; d_gene: NA; CDR3aa: CASAHSSVDSNQPQHF; CDR3nt: TGTGCCAGCGCTCACTCCAGTGTCGATAGCAATCAGCCCCAGCATTTT
v_gene: TRBV27; j_gene: TRBJ2-1; abundance: NA; d_gene: TRBD2; CDR3aa: CASSFFLAEPYNEQFF; CDR3nt: TGTGCCAGCAGTTTCTTTCTAGCGGAGCCCTACAATGAGCAGTTCTTC
v_gene: TRBV4-2; j_gene: TRBJ1-5; abundance: NA; d_gene: NA; CDR3aa: CASSQVQDSNQPQHF; CDR3nt: TGTGCCAGCAGCCAAGTACAGGATAGCAATCAGCCCCAGCATTTT
v_gene: TRBV5-1; j_gene: TRBJ2-1; abundance: NA; d_gene: TRBD1; CDR3aa: CASSNGQGNEQFF; CDR3nt: TGCGCCAGCAGCAATGGACAGGGGAATGAGCAGTTCTTC
v_gene: TRBV11-3; j_gene: TRBJ2-1; abundance: NA; d_gene: NA; CDR3aa: CASSPSRGTGQFF; CDR3nt: TGTGCCAGCAGCCCCTCCCGAGGGACGGGGCAGTTCTTC
v_gene: TRBV12-3/TRBV12-4; j_gene: TRBJ1-3; abundance: NA; d_gene: NA; CDR3aa: CASRIVTGNTIYF; CDR3nt: TGTGCCAGCAGGATCGTTACCGGAAACACCATATATTTT
v_gene: TRBV30; j_gene: TRBJ2-5; abundance: NA; d_gene: NA; CDR3aa: CAWSVVRETQYF; CDR3nt: TGTGCCTGGAGTGTAGTACGAGAGACCCAGTACTTC
v_gene: TRBV7-9; j_gene: TRBJ1-3; abundance: NA; d_gene: NA; CDR3aa: CASSLRTQGNTIYF; CDR3nt: TGTGCCAGCAGCTTAAGGACACAAGGAAACACCATATATTTT
v_gene: TRBV27; j_gene: TRBJ2-5; abundance: NA; d_gene: NA; CDR3aa: CASSLSGGRETQYF; CDR3nt: TGTGCCAGCAGTTTATCCGGGGGCAGAGAGACCCAGTACTTC
v_gene: TRBV3-1/TRBV3-2; j_gene: TRBJ2-1; abundance: once; d_gene: TRBD2; CDR3aa: CASSQPGLASNEQFF; CDR3nt: TGTGCCAGCAGCCAACCGGGACTAGCATCCAATGAGCAGTTCTTC
v_gene: TRBV11-3; j_gene: TRBJ2-3; abundance: NA; d_gene: TRBD2; CDR3aa: CASSLAGGGTDTQYF; CDR3nt: TGTGCCAGCAGCCTAGCGGGAGGTGGCACAGATACGCAGTATTTT
v_gene: TRBV19; j_gene: TRBJ2-4; abundance: NA; d_gene: TRBD1; CDR3aa: CASSPDDRGFAKNIQYF; CDR3nt: TGTGCCAGTAGTCCGGACGACAGGGGATTTGCCAAAAACATTCAGTACTTC
v_gene: TRBV10-1; j_gene: TRBJ2-7; abundance: once; d_gene: NA; CDR3aa: CASGRLYEQYF; CDR3nt: TGCGCCAGTGGACGACTTTACGAGCAGTACTTC
v_gene: TRBV7-9; j_gene: TRBJ1-1; abundance: few; d_gene: NA; CDR3aa: CASSLRAGGDTEAFF; CDR3nt: TGTGCCAGCAGCTTAAGAGCGGGAGGGGACACTGAAGCTTTCTTT
v_gene: TRBV11-2; j_gene: TRBJ1-1; abundance: NA; d_gene: NA; CDR3aa: CASSLSEDTEAFF; CDR3nt: TGTGCCAGCAGCTTGTCTGAGGACACTGAAGCTTTCTTT